This TCR beta chain was captured by sequencing in a study of T cells in Graves' hyperthyroidism and ophthalmopathy. This clonotype showed up just a few times. Germline trimming cut 7 bases from V and 0 bases from J; bases unmatched to any gene: 6. The germline V gene has CDR1 LNHDA and CDR2 SQIVND (reference sequence). The CDR3 extends over 14 amino acids. Sample collection date corresponds to first hyperthyroidism diagnosis, prior to any ophthalmopathy symptoms. Extraction of PBMCs used 7.5 to 10 ml of fresh peripheral blood. The investigators amplified TCR beta CDR3 regions from RNA transcripts. An initial round of RT-PCR targeting the TCR CDR3 relied on the HTBI primer set. TCRdb re-called the multiplex PCR reads through MiXCR, storing one row per CDR3 protein. The sample holds approximately 400,000 distinct CDR3 sequences, roughly 14% seen once.

Specimen: blood. The chain has TRBV19 and TRBJ2-7; TRBD2 aligns across 7 bases. The clonotype originates from a man in his thirties or forties with Graves' hyperthyroidism that later progressed to Graves' ophthalmopathy. The chain's CDR3 is CASKGRDSSYEQYF. The CDR3, as DNA: TGTGCCAGTAAGGGGAGGGATAGCTCCTACGAGCAGTACTTC.